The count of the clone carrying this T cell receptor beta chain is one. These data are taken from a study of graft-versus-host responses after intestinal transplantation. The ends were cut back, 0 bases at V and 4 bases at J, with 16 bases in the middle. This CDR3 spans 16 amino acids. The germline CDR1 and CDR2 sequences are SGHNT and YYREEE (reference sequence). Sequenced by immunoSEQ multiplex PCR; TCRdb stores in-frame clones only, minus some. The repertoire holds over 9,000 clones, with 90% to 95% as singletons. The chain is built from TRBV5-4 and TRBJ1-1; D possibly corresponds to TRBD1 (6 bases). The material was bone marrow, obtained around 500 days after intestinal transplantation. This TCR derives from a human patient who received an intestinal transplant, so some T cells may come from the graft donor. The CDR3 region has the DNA TGTGCCAGCAGCTTGGGAGGCGGGGGCAGGAGCACTGAAGCTTTCTTT. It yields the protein CASSLGGGGRSTEAFF.